This TCR beta chain derives from a study of blood T cell repertoires in COVID-19. About the research overall: Spain, Italy and the United States supplied samples that represented acute and convalescent COVID-19. The cDNA or gDNA used as material had been derived from T cells, B-cell-depleted T cells, or PBMCs.

Here immunoSEQ multiplex PCR was the method, and the copy in TCRdb shows in-frame clones only, minus some. The sample holds some 90,000 clones; roughly 87% are singletons and the top ten take more than 8%. V was trimmed by 0 bases and J by 5 bases, leaving 14 bases between them. The CDR3 covers 15 residues. The V gene's germline CDR1 is SGHRS and CDR2 YFSETQ. The sequencing sample was made of peripheral blood. The chain employs TRBV5-1 and TRBJ2-5; perhaps TRBD1 as D (5 bases). The sequence was collected from a man in his forties or fifties with acute or convalescent COVID-19. The CDR3 bases are TGCGCCAGCAGCTTGGGGGGCCAGGGTTATGAGACCCAGTACTTC. Encoded protein: CASSLGGQGYETQYF. Complete variable domain (other parts from reference TRBV5-1 and TRBJ2-5): KAGVTQTPRYLIKTRGQQVTLSCSPISGHRSVSWYQQTPGQGLQFLFEYFSETQRNKGNFPGRFSGRQFSNSRSEMNVSTLELGDSALYLCASSLGGQGYETQYFGPGTRLLVL.